The 29 T cell receptor beta chains listed next were all sequenced from one sample in a study of beta chain features in type 1 diabetes. Expressed TCRB transcripts were sequenced because the isolated RNA had all been reverse transcribed beforehand. The assay was immunoSEQ multiplex PCR, and TCRdb's table has in-frame clones only and misses some. The sample lists 400,000 to 500,000 clones; roughly 13% were seen once. Source material: naive CD4+ T cells from blood. The receptors were gathered from a man aged 25-45 years in good health.

In this sample, this clone turned up a few times. The V gene is TRBV7-8, the J gene TRBJ2-3; TRBD2 agrees at 7 bases. The germline V gene encodes CDR1 SGHVS and CDR2 FQNEAQ. The CDR3 length is 16 residues. J gave up 5 bases and V 4 bases, and 12 bases lay outside the gene matches. CDR3 amino acids: CASSSGGGRVGDTQYF. CDR3 DNA sequence: TGTGCCAGCAGCTCCGGGGGAGGGCGCGTGGGAGATACGCAGTATTTT.

This clone was observed a few times. The chain has TRBV6-1 and TRBJ2-7; TRBD2 might be the D (6 bases). The CDR3 loop spans 14 amino acids. Germline CDR1 MNHNS, CDR2 SASEGT. V dropped 6 bases and J dropped 3 bases, with 15 bases sitting between them. CDR3 sequence (DNA): TGTGCCAGCAGCAAGACAGCGGACTACTACGAGCAGTACTTC. Its protein product is CASSKTADYYEQYF.

The chain uses TRBV5-1 and TRBJ2-5; D perhaps matches TRBD1 (8 bases). Germline loops: CDR1 SGHRS, CDR2 YFSETQ. V was clipped by 7 bases and J by 5 bases, with 15 bases between them. This CDR3 is 13 amino acids long. The CDR3, as DNA: TGCGCCAGCCGGACAGGGCGGGAGGAGACCCAGTACTTC. This codes for CASRTGREETQYF.

This clone has only a few counts. This chain links TRBV19 with TRBJ2-5; 7 nucleotides agree with TRBD1. CDR3 length: 14 residues. V shed 5 bases and J 5 bases; nucleotides not matched to a gene: 8. CDR1 and CDR2 from the germline V gene are LNHDA and SQIVND (reference sequence). CDR3 residues: CASSPGTVRETQYF. The CDR3 coding sequence is TGTGCCAGTAGTCCAGGGACAGTCCGGGAGACCCAGTACTTC.

This clone has a count of ten or more. Other DNA sequences in the same sample also yield this CDR3. The chain employs TRBV18 and TRBJ2-3; unclear D gene. Trimming took off 5 bases at V and 0 bases at J, with 0 bases between the two ends. The CDR3 runs to 11 residues. The V gene's germline CDR1 is KGHSH and CDR2 LQKENI. The DNA of the CDR3 is TGTGCCAGCTCAAGCACAGATACGCAGTATTTT. It translates to CASSSTDTQYF.

The chain links TRBV5-1 to TRBJ2-7; a weak D match, TRBD2 (7 bases). The CDR3 contains 15 residues. V shed 3 bases and J shed 0 bases, with 13 bases lying between them. CDR1 is SGHRS, CDR2 YFSETQ, per germline. This chain's CDR3 is CASSWGGRSSYEQYF. DNA of the CDR3: TGCGCCAGCAGCTGGGGGGGCCGAAGCTCCTACGAGCAGTACTTC.

This chain joins TRBV2 and TRBJ1-2; TRBD1 is a possible D gene (5 bases). Trimming left V 10 bases short and J 4 bases short, with 16 bases between. The length of the CDR3 is 13 residues. Germline lookup yields CDR1 SNHLY and CDR2 FYNNEI. This CDR3 reads CATLGGVGYGYTF. CDR3 DNA: TGTGCCACCCTGGGAGGGGTCGGCTATGGCTACACCTTC.

The chain employs TRBV5-6 and TRBJ2-7; D is uncertain. This CDR3 has 15 amino acids. Germline-derived CDR1 and CDR2 are SGHDT and YYEEEE. V lost 0 bases and J lost 2, with 12 bases in between. In nucleotides, the CDR3 is TGTGCCAGCAGCTTGGCCGGCGCAGGAGCCTACGAGCAGTACGTC. Amino acids: CASSLAGAGAYEQYV.

This clone was observed a handful of times. The chain combines TRBV7-2 with TRBJ2-1, with TRBD2 identical over 8 bases. Germline V lookup: CDR1 SGHTA, CDR2 FQGNSA. The trim removed 2 bases at V and 9 bases at J, leaving 9 bases unmatched. The length of the CDR3 is 15 residues. The CDR3 DNA follows: TGTGCCAGCAGCTTAAGCGGGAGAGGTCCTACTGAGCAGTTCTTC. This translates into CASSLSGRGPTEQFF.

The J gene is TRBJ1-1, the V gene TRBV30; D might be TRBD1 (5 bases). Germline assignment: CDR1 GTSNPN and CDR2 SVGIG (reference sequence). Deletions cut 0 bases from V and 6 bases from J, with 11 bases between. The CDR3 sequence is 13 residues long. This CDR3 is CAWSVMRDAEAFF. DNA for the CDR3: TGTGCCTGGAGTGTAATGAGGGACGCTGAAGCTTTCTTT.

This clone was found a few times. J is TRBJ1-1 and V is TRBV7-2, with a possible D match to TRBD1 (5 bases). CDR3 length: 14 amino acids. In germline, CDR1 is SGHTA, CDR2 FQGNSA. Deletions cut 5 bases from V and 3 bases from J, with 13 bases between. The CDR3 reads CASSLHDSYTEAFF. The CDR3 coding sequence is TGTGCCAGCAGCCTCCACGACAGTTACACTGAAGCTTTCTTT.

This clone was observed a handful of times. The chain recombines TRBV5-4 with TRBJ2-1; possibly TRBD1 for D (6 bases). The CDR3 spans 13 residues. Germline V gene data show CDR1 as SGHNT and CDR2 as YYREEE (reference sequence). Between the trimmed V and J ends, which lost 5 bases and 7 bases, there was a span of 13 bases. This CDR3 reads CASRPTQGNEQFF. Written as DNA, the CDR3 is TGTGCCAGCAGGCCAACACAGGGAAATGAGCAGTTCTTC.

The sample holds a few counts of this clone. The chain couples TRBV7-9 to TRBJ2-1; the match to TRBD2 covers 13 bases. The CDR3 totals 15 residues. Germline loops: CDR1 SEHNR, CDR2 FQNEAQ (reference sequence). The J segment lost 8 bases and the V segment lost 5 bases, leaving 6 bases of the junction unmatched. CDR3 residues: CASSIRLAGGHEQFF. CDR3 bases: TGTGCCAGCAGCATAAGACTAGCGGGAGGCCATGAGCAGTTCTTC.

This chain uses TRBV2 with TRBJ1-2, with a tentative D call TRBD1 (5 bases). With 6 bases removed from V and 4 bases from J, the gap between germline ends came to 15 bases. Germline V gives CDR1 SNHLY, CDR2 FYNNEI. This CDR3 has 14 amino acids. Here the CDR3 reads CASRAAGTFYGYTF. CDR3 nucleotides: TGTGCCAGCAGAGCCGCCGGGACTTTCTATGGCTACACCTTC.

In nucleotides, the CDR3 is TGTGCCTATGACAGAGGAGGGGAGCAAGAGACCCAGTACTTC. Its protein product is CAYDRGGEQETQYF. The chain combines TRBV30 with TRBJ2-5; D is perhaps TRBD2 (6 bases). Trimming took off 7 bases at V and 2 bases at J, with 17 bases between the two ends. The germline gives CDR1 GTSNPN, CDR2 SVGIG (reference sequence). This CDR3 comprises 14 residues.

J is TRBJ2-5 and V is TRBV9; D tentatively reads TRBD1 or TRBD2 (6 bases each). V was cut by 3 bases and J by 2 bases, with 17 bases left in between. CDR3 size: 16 residues. Looked up from germline, CDR1 is SGDLS and CDR2 is YYNGEE. This chain's CDR3 is CASSETARGAQETQYF. The CDR3 DNA is TGTGCCAGCAGCGAAACGGCGAGGGGGGCACAAGAGACCCAGTACTTC.

As regards this clone: A junction boundary mismatches the germline segment, possibly from a read error. The rearrangement joins TRBV9 to TRBJ2-3; 7 bases are shared with TRBD1. This CDR3 contains 17 residues. CDR1 is SGDLS and CDR2 is YYNGEE in the germline V gene. DNA of the CDR3: TGTTCCAGCAGCCCTAACCCCGGGACAGCCAACACAGATACGCAGTATTTT. Translating gives CSSSPNPGTANTDTQYF.

This clone was counted only a few times. The chain has TRBV6-5 and TRBJ2-5; weak D call: TRBD2 (5 bases). Deletions cut 2 bases from V and 14 bases from J, with 15 bases between. Germline CDR1 is MNHEY and CDR2 is SVGAGI. The CDR3 loop spans 12 amino acids. Written as DNA, the CDR3 is TGTGCCAGCAGTTACCGCCGGCCAGCGGATTACTTC. Translation: CASSYRRPADYF.

This rearrangement joins TRBV7-9 to TRBJ1-1, with D perhaps matching TRBD1 (5 bases). CDR1 and CDR2 from the germline V gene are SEHNR and FQNEAQ (reference sequence). V was pared by 1 base and J by 7 bases, with 16 bases between. CDR3 length: 15 amino acids. For the CDR3, the DNA is TGTGCCAGCAGCTTAGTATCCGGGACGGCGTTTGAAGCTTTCTTT. Protein product: CASSLVSGTAFEAFF.

The genes are TRBV19 and TRBJ2-5; perhaps TRBD2 as D (6 bases). From germline, CDR1 is LNHDA and CDR2 SQIVND (reference sequence). Deletions cut 6 bases from V and 3 bases from J, with 17 bases between. This CDR3 has 15 amino acids. CDR3: CASSRWRVKEETQYF. CDR3 DNA sequence: TGTGCCAGTAGCCGGTGGAGGGTAAAGGAAGAGACCCAGTACTTC.

The chain links TRBV29-1 to TRBJ2-1, with unresolved D. The CDR3 covers 14 residues. Germline CDR1 and CDR2: SQVTM and ANQGSEA. V gave up 6 bases and J gave up 7 bases, with 19 bases separating them. Here the CDR3 reads CSVLTYPTENEQFF. The CDR3 DNA reads TGCAGCGTCCTCACCTACCCCACGGAAAATGAGCAGTTCTTC.

V gene TRBV6-1 combines with J gene TRBJ2-5, with TRBD2 as a possible D gene (6 bases). Germline assignment: CDR1 MNHNS and CDR2 SASEGT. The V end lost 3 bases, the J end lost 4 bases, and 9 bases lay between the germline ends. The length of the CDR3 is 13 residues. The CDR3 is CASSDQGGETQYF. The CDR3 coding sequence is TGTGCCAGCAGTGATCAGGGAGGAGAGACCCAGTACTTC.

This chain connects TRBV29-1 to TRBJ2-1; D gene ambiguous. Trimming pared 4 bases from V and 8 bases from J, leaving 12 bases between. Germline CDR1 is SQVTM and CDR2 is ANQGSEA. There are 12 residues in the CDR3. This CDR3 is CSVGPSWDEQFF. The CDR3 DNA follows: TGCAGCGTTGGTCCCTCATGGGATGAGCAGTTCTTC.

This clone has more than one count but fewer than ten. The chain has TRBV14 and TRBJ2-2, with D possibly TRBD1 on 5 matching bases. The CDR3 is 13 amino acids. Germline V CDR1 and CDR2: SGHDN, FVKESK. Trimming pared 1 base from V and 6 bases from J, leaving 6 bases between. The CDR3 sequence: CASSQVRAGELFF. CDR3 sequence (DNA): TGTGCCAGCAGCCAAGTCAGGGCCGGGGAGCTGTTTTTT.

V and J are TRBV14 and TRBJ2-5; 9 bases agree with TRBD1. Trimming cost V 4 bases and J 4 bases; bases outside gene matches: 4. The CDR3 has 14 residues. Germline V CDR1 and CDR2: SGHDN, FVKESK. Written as DNA, the CDR3 is TGTGCCAGCAGCCCAACAGGGGGCGGAGAGACCCAGTACTTC. It codes for CASSPTGGGETQYF. Together with reference TRBV14 and TRBJ2-5, the CDR3 gives the full variable domain: EAGVTQFPSHSVIEKGQTVTLRCDPISGHDNLYWYRRVMGKEIKFLLHFVKESKQDESGMPNNRFLAERTGGTYSTLKVQPAELEDSGVYFCASSPTGGGETQYFGPGTRLLVL.

The chain combines TRBV6-6 with TRBJ2-7; weak D call: TRBD2 (5 bases). Looked up from germline, CDR1 is MNHNY and CDR2 is SVGAGI (reference sequence). Trimming left V 0 bases short and J 1 base short, with 13 bases between. The CDR3 has 16 amino acids. CDR3 nucleotide sequence: TGTGCCAGCAGTTACTCGAGGGCAGTCGAATCCTACGAGCAGTACTTC. It yields the protein CASSYSRAVESYEQYF.

The chain combines TRBV18 with TRBJ1-1; 7 bases match TRBD1. The CDR3 contains 13 residues. Trimming cost V 8 bases and J 1 base; bases outside gene matches: 4. Germline assignment: CDR1 KGHSH and CDR2 LQKENI. The CDR3 sequence: CASGRQGNTEAFF. CDR3 bases: TGTGCCAGCGGACGACAGGGGAACACTGAAGCTTTCTTT.

This clone has only a few counts. The chain carries TRBV18 and TRBJ2-7; D gene unclear. The CDR3 length is 13 residues. Germline assignment: CDR1 KGHSH and CDR2 LQKENI. V lost 0 bases, J lost 6 bases, and 9 bases lay in between. The CDR3 DNA is TGTGCCAGCTCACCACCGGCCGGTGGCGAGCAGTACGTC. It specifies CASSPPAGGEQYV.

This clone occurred a few times. The rearrangement joins TRBV7-2 to TRBJ2-1; the match to TRBD2 covers 12 bases. Germline CDR1 reads SGHTA; CDR2 reads FQGNSA. This CDR3 is 16 amino acids long. The V and J ends lost 5 bases and 7 bases, in that order; junction bases with no gene match: 9. CDR3 nucleotide sequence: TGTGCCAGCAGCGGATTGACTAGCGGGGGCCGGAATGAGCAGTTCTTC. It is translated as CASSGLTSGGRNEQFF.